This is a list of T cell receptor beta chains from one sample in a study of T cells after posttransplantation cyclophosphamide. Libraries were prepared by immunoSEQ multiplex PCR; TCRdb keeps only in-frame clonotypes and omits some of them. The record shows roughly 24,000 clones for this sample, with no singletons present. The sample consisted of PBMCs. Every receptor here comes from a woman aged 55-70 years in good health, CMV-negative, and a related stem cell transplant donor. The CDR3 runs from the conserved cysteine through the conserved F or W. D genes are given only for firm matches. Only part of the rows carry a size: once, few, many, or a class if the clone is expanded.

v_gene: TRBV7-2; j_gene: TRBJ1-5; d_gene: .; abundance: few; CDR3nt: TGTGCCAGCAGCTTAGGCCAGGGGTTCTCAGAGCCCCAGCATTTT; CDR3aa: CASSLGQGFSEPQHF
v_gene: TRBV5-4; j_gene: TRBJ1-6; d_gene: TRBD1; abundance: many; CDR3nt: TGTGCCAGCAGCTTGAGTGACAGGGGTGGAACCTATAATTCACCCCTCCACTTT; CDR3aa: CASSLSDRGGTYNSPLHF
v_gene: TRBV7-3; j_gene: TRBJ2-2; d_gene: .; abundance: many; CDR3nt: TGTGCCAGCAGCCCGGGGTCCCGTGGGACCGGGGAGCTGTTTTTT; CDR3aa: CASSPGSRGTGELFF
v_gene: TRBV30; j_gene: TRBJ2-1; d_gene: TRBD2; abundance: many; CDR3nt: TGTGCCTGGAGTGACCTCGGGCTAGCGGGTACCAATGAGCAGTTCTTC; CDR3aa: CAWSDLGLAGTNEQFF
v_gene: TRBV16; j_gene: TRBJ1-1; d_gene: .; abundance: many; CDR3nt: TGTGCCAGCAGCCCCTCGGGTCAGGGAAACACTGAAGCTTTCTTT; CDR3aa: CASSPSGQGNTEAFF
v_gene: TRBV7-6; j_gene: TRBJ2-2; d_gene: TRBD2; abundance: few; CDR3nt: TGTGCCAGCACCGTTAGCGGGAGGGGCACCGGGGAGCTGTTTTTT; CDR3aa: CASTVSGRGTGELFF
v_gene: TRBV28; j_gene: TRBJ2-2; d_gene: TRBD2; abundance: many; CDR3nt: TGTGCCATCAAGCCCAGCGGGGCCGGGGAGCTGTTTTTT; CDR3aa: CAIKPSGAGELFF
v_gene: TRBV25-1; j_gene: TRBJ2-1; d_gene: TRBD2; abundance: .; CDR3nt: TGTGCCAGCAGTGTAAGCGGGATTTACAATGAGCAGTTCTTC; CDR3aa: CASSVSGIYNEQFF
v_gene: TRBV19; j_gene: TRBJ2-2; d_gene: .; abundance: many; CDR3nt: TGTGCCAGTAGATCCGCCGGGACGAACACCGGGGAGCTGTTTTTT; CDR3aa: CASRSAGTNTGELFF
v_gene: TRBV10-3; j_gene: TRBJ2-5; d_gene: .; abundance: many; CDR3nt: TGTGCCATCCGAACTAGCCTACAAGAGACCCAGTACTTC; CDR3aa: CAIRTSLQETQYF
v_gene: TRBV28; j_gene: TRBJ1-4; d_gene: TRBD1; abundance: many; CDR3nt: TGTGCCAGCAGTTATTCGGGACAGGGTAATGAAAAACTGTTTTTT; CDR3aa: CASSYSGQGNEKLFF
v_gene: TRBV19; j_gene: TRBJ1-2; d_gene: .; abundance: many; CDR3nt: TGTGCCAGTAGTGTACGACAGAGAACCTATGGCTACACCTTC; CDR3aa: CASSVRQRTYGYTF
v_gene: TRBV7-2; j_gene: TRBJ2-7; d_gene: .; abundance: many; CDR3nt: TGTGCCAGCAGCTTAGATGGCAGGGGCTACGAGCAGTACTTC; CDR3aa: CASSLDGRGYEQYF
v_gene: TRBV28; j_gene: TRBJ1-1; d_gene: TRBD1; abundance: many; CDR3nt: TGTGCCAGCAGTTGGGGGACAGGGTGGGACACTGAAGCTTTCTTT; CDR3aa: CASSWGTGWDTEAFF
v_gene: TRBV11-1; j_gene: TRBJ2-2; d_gene: TRBD2; abundance: many; CDR3nt: TGTGCCAGCAGCTCAGGGAGGGCGGACACCGGGGAGCTGTTTTTT; CDR3aa: CASSSGRADTGELFF
v_gene: TRBV4-2; j_gene: TRBJ2-1; d_gene: .; abundance: many; CDR3nt: TGTGCCAGCAGCCAAGAAGGAGGGACCTACAATGAGCAGTTCTTC; CDR3aa: CASSQEGGTYNEQFF
v_gene: TRBV9; j_gene: TRBJ2-6; d_gene: .; abundance: many; CDR3nt: TGTGCCAGCAGTGGAGGGGGCGCTGGGGCCAACGTCCTGACTTTC; CDR3aa: CASSGGGAGANVLTF
v_gene: TRBV7-8; j_gene: TRBJ2-1; d_gene: .; abundance: many; CDR3nt: TGTGCCAGCAGCTCCCAGGCGTCCCAAAGGAATGAGCAGTTCTTC; CDR3aa: CASSSQASQRNEQFF
v_gene: TRBV13; j_gene: TRBJ2-3; d_gene: TRBD2; abundance: many; CDR3nt: TGTGCCAGCAGCTTAGTAAGCGGGGCTAGCACAGATACGCAGTATTTT; CDR3aa: CASSLVSGASTDTQYF
v_gene: TRBV10-3; j_gene: TRBJ2-1; d_gene: .; abundance: many; CDR3nt: TGTGCCATCAGTGGGAACCCACCGGGGGGCAAGTACAATGAGCAGTTCTTC; CDR3aa: CAISGNPPGGKYNEQFF
v_gene: TRBV7-9; j_gene: TRBJ2-5; d_gene: TRBD1; abundance: many; CDR3nt: TGTGCCAGCAGCTTAGAGGGGACAGTTTCGCAAGAGACCCAGTACTTC; CDR3aa: CASSLEGTVSQETQYF
v_gene: TRBV2; j_gene: TRBJ2-2; d_gene: TRBD1; abundance: many; CDR3nt: TGTGCCAGCAGCCCACAGGGGACCGGGGAGCTGTTTTTT; CDR3aa: CASSPQGTGELFF
v_gene: TRBV7-9; j_gene: TRBJ2-3; d_gene: TRBD1; abundance: many; CDR3nt: TGTGCCAGCAGCCCCAACGACAGGGGATGGGGCACAGATACGCAGTATTTT; CDR3aa: CASSPNDRGWGTDTQYF
v_gene: TRBV18; j_gene: TRBJ2-2; d_gene: .; abundance: many; CDR3nt: TGTGCCAGCTCACCTACTGCGTCGAACACCGGGGAGCTGTTTTTT; CDR3aa: CASSPTASNTGELFF
v_gene: TRBV2; j_gene: TRBJ2-1; d_gene: TRBD1; abundance: many; CDR3nt: TGTGCCAGCAGTGACCGGGACAGGGTACAGAGGAATGAGCAGTTCTTC; CDR3aa: CASSDRDRVQRNEQFF
v_gene: TRBV2; j_gene: TRBJ2-3; d_gene: .; abundance: .; CDR3nt: TGTGCCAGCAATGGGGGGAACACAGATACGCAGTATTTT; CDR3aa: CASNGGNTDTQYF
v_gene: TRBV27; j_gene: TRBJ2-4; d_gene: .; abundance: many; CDR3nt: TGTGCCAGTTCGAGGATACCCCTAGCCAAAAACATTCAGTACTTC; CDR3aa: CASSRIPLAKNIQYF
v_gene: TRBV4-2; j_gene: TRBJ2-2; d_gene: TRBD2; abundance: many; CDR3nt: TGTGCCAGCAGCCAGTTAGCGGGGGGTATAAACACCGGGGAGCTGTTTTTT; CDR3aa: CASSQLAGGINTGELFF
v_gene: TRBV5-1; j_gene: TRBJ1-4; d_gene: .; abundance: many; CDR3nt: TGCGCCAGCAGCTTGGCCAATACGAACGCAGGGGAAAAACTGTTTTTT; CDR3aa: CASSLANTNAGEKLFF
v_gene: TRBV9; j_gene: TRBJ2-5; d_gene: TRBD2; abundance: few; CDR3nt: TGTGCCAGCAGCGTAGACGGCGGGAGAGAGACCCAGTACTTC; CDR3aa: CASSVDGGRETQYF
v_gene: TRBV7-9; j_gene: TRBJ2-1; d_gene: .; abundance: many; CDR3nt: TGTGCCAGCAGCTTAGACGGGAGCTCCTACAATGAGCAGTTCTTC; CDR3aa: CASSLDGSSYNEQFF
v_gene: TRBV19; j_gene: TRBJ1-1; d_gene: .; abundance: few; CDR3nt: TGTGCCAGTAGTCCCTTGGGTAATCAGGGCCCGAACACTGAAGCTTTCTTT; CDR3aa: CASSPLGNQGPNTEAFF
v_gene: TRBV10-3; j_gene: TRBJ1-3; d_gene: .; abundance: many; CDR3nt: TGTGCCATATCAACAGGGCACTCTGGAAACACCATATATTTT; CDR3aa: CAISTGHSGNTIYF
v_gene: TRBV9; j_gene: TRBJ1-2; d_gene: .; abundance: .; CDR3nt: TGTGCCAGCAGCGGGGGGGAGGGTTCAGCATCCTCCTATGGCTACACCTTC; CDR3aa: CASSGGEGSASSYGYTF
v_gene: TRBV7-3; j_gene: TRBJ2-1; d_gene: .; abundance: many; CDR3nt: TGTGCCAGCAGCTTAGCCGGGAGAAACAATGAGCAGTTCTTC; CDR3aa: CASSLAGRNNEQFF
v_gene: TRBV9; j_gene: TRBJ1-1; d_gene: .; abundance: many; CDR3nt: TGTGCCAGCAGCGTAGAGCCGGTGAACACTGAAGCTTTCTTT; CDR3aa: CASSVEPVNTEAFF
v_gene: TRBV5-1; j_gene: TRBJ1-6; d_gene: TRBD1; abundance: many; CDR3nt: TGCGCCAGCAGCTTAGATTATCCGGGACAGGGATCACCCCTCCACTTT; CDR3aa: CASSLDYPGQGSPLHF
v_gene: TRBV11-2; j_gene: TRBJ2-2; d_gene: .; abundance: many; CDR3nt: TGTGCCAGCAGCACCCGACATGTGGCCGGGGAGCTGTTTTTT; CDR3aa: CASSTRHVAGELFF
v_gene: TRBV4-3; j_gene: TRBJ1-1; d_gene: TRBD1; abundance: many; CDR3nt: TGCGCCAGCAGCCCCCAAGTGGGACAGGGAGCTTTCTTT; CDR3aa: CASSPQVGQGAFF
v_gene: TRBV6-1; j_gene: TRBJ1-6; d_gene: .; abundance: .; CDR3nt: TGTGCCAGCAGCCCTTTTGAGAATTCACCCCTCCACTTT; CDR3aa: CASSPFENSPLHF
v_gene: TRBV29-1; j_gene: TRBJ2-5; d_gene: TRBD1; abundance: many; CDR3nt: TGCAGCGTGGGGACAGGGCGGGAGACCCAGTACTTC; CDR3aa: CSVGTGRETQYF